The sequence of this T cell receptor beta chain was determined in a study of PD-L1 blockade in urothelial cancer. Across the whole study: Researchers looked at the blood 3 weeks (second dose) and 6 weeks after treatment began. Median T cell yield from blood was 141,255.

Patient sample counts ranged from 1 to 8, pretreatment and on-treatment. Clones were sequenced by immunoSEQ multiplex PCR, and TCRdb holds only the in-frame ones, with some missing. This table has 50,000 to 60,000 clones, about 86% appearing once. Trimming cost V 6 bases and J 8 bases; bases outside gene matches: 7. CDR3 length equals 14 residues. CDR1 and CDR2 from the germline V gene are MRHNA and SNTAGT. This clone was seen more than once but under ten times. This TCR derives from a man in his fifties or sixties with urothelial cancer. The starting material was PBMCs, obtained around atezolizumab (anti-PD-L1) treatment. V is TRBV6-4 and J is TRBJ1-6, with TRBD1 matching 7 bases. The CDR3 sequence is CASSPTGLDSPLHF. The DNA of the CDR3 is TGTGCCAGCAGCCCGACAGGGTTGGATTCACCCCTCCACTTT.